This entry lists 3 T cell receptor beta chains sequenced from one sample in a study of T cell responses to AZD1222 COVID-19 vaccine. Sequencing was performed with immunoSEQ multiplex PCR; in TCRdb, only in-frame clones are kept and a portion is missing. This sample yields fewer than 120,000 clones, of which roughly four fifths are seen a single time; about 4.6% belongs to the top ten. The sample was peripheral blood, taken on day 0 of AZD1222 vaccination. Receptor source: an adult in good health.

The genes are TRBV5-5 and TRBJ2-7, with 15 bases that match TRBD2. Trimming cost V 3 bases and J 5 bases; bases outside gene matches: 9. The length of the CDR3 is 17 residues. CDR1 is SGHKS, CDR2 YYEKEE, per germline (reference sequence). For the CDR3, the DNA is TGTGCCAGCAGCTGGAAAGGACTAGCGGGAGGGTTCGACGAGCAGTACTTC. It codes for CASSWKGLAGGFDEQYF.

This chain connects TRBV5-8 to TRBJ1-5; 7 bases fit TRBD1. The CDR3 covers 15 residues. In germline, CDR1 is SGHTS, CDR2 YDEGEE. J gave up 3 bases and V 5 bases, and 8 bases lay outside the gene matches. The CDR3 is CASSYRQGSNQPQHF. Here the CDR3 DNA reads TGTGCCAGCAGTTACCGACAGGGTTCCAATCAGCCCCAGCATTTT.

Comment on this clone: Other DNA variants within this sample encode the same CDR3. The CDR3 region is CASSVGQGAGNTIYF. DNA of the CDR3: TGTGCCAGCAGCGTAGGCCAGGGGGCAGGAAACACCATATATTTT. The chain couples TRBV9 to TRBJ1-3; 8 bases line up with TRBD1. Germline V lookup: CDR1 SGDLS, CDR2 YYNGEE. The CDR3 has 15 residues. The V and J ends lost 0 bases and 4 bases, in that order; junction bases with no gene match: 3.